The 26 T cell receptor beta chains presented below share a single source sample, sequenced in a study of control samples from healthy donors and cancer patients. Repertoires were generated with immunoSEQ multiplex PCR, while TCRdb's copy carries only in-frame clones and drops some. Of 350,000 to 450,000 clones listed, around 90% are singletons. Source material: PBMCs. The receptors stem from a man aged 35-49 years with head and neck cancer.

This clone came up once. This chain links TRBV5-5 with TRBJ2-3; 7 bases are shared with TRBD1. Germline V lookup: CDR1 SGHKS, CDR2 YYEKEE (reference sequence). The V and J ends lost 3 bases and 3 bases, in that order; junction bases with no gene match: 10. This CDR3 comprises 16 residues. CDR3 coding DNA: TGTGCCAGCAGCTCGGAAGGGGGCGTGTGGACAGATACGCAGTATTTT. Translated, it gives CASSSEGGVWTDTQYF.

The CDR3 nucleotides are TGTGCCAGCAGCGCTGGGACAGGGGGCTGGTATGGCTACACCTTC. Residues: CASSAGTGGWYGYTF. The rearrangement uses TRBV9 and TRBJ1-2; 12 nucleotides line up with TRBD1. Germline loops: CDR1 SGDLS, CDR2 YYNGEE. V shed 3 bases and J 5 bases; nucleotides not matched to a gene: 5. The CDR3 sequence is 15 residues long.

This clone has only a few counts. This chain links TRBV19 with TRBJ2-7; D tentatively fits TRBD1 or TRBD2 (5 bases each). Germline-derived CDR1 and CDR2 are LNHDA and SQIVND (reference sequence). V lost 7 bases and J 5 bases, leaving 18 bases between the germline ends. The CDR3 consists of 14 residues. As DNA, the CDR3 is TGTGCCAGTAACCCCGCCGGGACGTCGCACGAGCAGTACTTC. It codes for CASNPAGTSHEQYF.

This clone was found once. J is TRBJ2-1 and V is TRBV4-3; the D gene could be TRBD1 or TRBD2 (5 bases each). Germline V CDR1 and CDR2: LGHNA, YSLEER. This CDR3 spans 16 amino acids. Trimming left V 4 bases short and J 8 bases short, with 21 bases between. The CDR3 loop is CASSRGSGPGLDEQFF. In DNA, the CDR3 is TGCGCCAGCAGCCGGGGGAGCGGCCCTGGGCTGGATGAGCAGTTCTTC.

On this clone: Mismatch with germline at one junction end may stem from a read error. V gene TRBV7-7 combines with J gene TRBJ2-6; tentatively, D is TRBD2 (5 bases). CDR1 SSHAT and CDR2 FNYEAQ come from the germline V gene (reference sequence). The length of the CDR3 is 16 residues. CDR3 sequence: CASSLAGDPGANVLTF. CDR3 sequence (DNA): TGTGCTAGCAGCTTAGCCGGGGATCCTGGGGCCAACGTCCTGACTTTC.

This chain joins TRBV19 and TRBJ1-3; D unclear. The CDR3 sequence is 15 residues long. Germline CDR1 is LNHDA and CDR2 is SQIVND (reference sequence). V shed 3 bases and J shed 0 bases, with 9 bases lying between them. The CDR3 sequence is CASSMQADSGNTIYF. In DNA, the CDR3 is TGTGCCAGTAGTATGCAGGCTGACTCTGGAAACACCATATATTTT.

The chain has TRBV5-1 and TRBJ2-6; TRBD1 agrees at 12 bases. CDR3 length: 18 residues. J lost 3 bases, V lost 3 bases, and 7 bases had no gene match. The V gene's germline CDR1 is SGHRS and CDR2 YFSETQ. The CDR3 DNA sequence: TGCGCCAGCAGCTCATCCGGGACAGGGGGCGTTGGGGCCAACGTCCTGACTTTC. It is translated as CASSSSGTGGVGANVLTF. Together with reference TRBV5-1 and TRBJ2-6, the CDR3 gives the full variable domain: KAGVTQTPRYLIKTRGQQVTLSCSPISGHRSVSWYQQTPGQGLQFLFEYFSETQRNKGNFPGRFSGRQFSNSRSEMNVSTLELGDSALYLCASSSSGTGGVGANVLTFGAGSRLTVL.

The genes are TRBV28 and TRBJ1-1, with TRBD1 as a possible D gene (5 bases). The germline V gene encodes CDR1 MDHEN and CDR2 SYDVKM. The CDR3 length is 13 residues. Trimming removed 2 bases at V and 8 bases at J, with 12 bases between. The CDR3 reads CASSLISGTEAFF. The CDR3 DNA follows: TGTGCCAGCAGTTTAATTTCGGGGACGGAAGCTTTCTTT. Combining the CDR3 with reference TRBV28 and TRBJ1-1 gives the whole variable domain DVKVTQSSRYLVKRTGEKVFLECVQDMDHENMFWYRQDPGLGLRLIYFSYDVKMKEKGDIPEGYSVSREKKERFSLILESASTNQTSMYLCASSLISGTEAFFGQGTRLTVV.

For the CDR3, the DNA is TGTGCCTGGAGCACGACTAGGGGGGAGACCCAGTACTTC. Protein sequence: CAWSTTRGETQYF. The rearrangement joins TRBV30 to TRBJ2-5, with D perhaps assigned TRBD1 or TRBD2 (6 bases each). The germline V and J ends were trimmed by 3 bases and 5 bases, with 13 bases remaining between them. CDR1 and CDR2 from the germline V gene are GTSNPN and SVGIG (reference sequence). This CDR3 region has 13 residues. Variable domain in full (rest from reference TRBV30 and TRBJ2-5): SQTIHQWPATLVQPVGSPLSLECTVEGTSNPNLYWYRQAAGRGLQLLFYSVGIGQISSEVPQNLSASRPQDRQFILSSKKLLLSDSGFYLCAWSTTRGETQYFGPGTRLLVL.

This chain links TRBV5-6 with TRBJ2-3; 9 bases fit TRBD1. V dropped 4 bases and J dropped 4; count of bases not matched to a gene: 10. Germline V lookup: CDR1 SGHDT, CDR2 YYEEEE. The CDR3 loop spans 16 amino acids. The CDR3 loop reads CASSVGAGTGSDTQYF. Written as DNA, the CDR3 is TGTGCCAGCAGCGTCGGGGCTGGGACAGGGTCAGATACGCAGTATTTT.

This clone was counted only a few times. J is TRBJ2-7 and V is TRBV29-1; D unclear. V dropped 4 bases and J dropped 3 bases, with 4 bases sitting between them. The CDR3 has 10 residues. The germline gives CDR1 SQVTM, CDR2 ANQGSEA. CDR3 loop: CSVVIYEQYF. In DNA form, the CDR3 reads TGCAGCGTTGTGATCTACGAGCAGTACTTC.

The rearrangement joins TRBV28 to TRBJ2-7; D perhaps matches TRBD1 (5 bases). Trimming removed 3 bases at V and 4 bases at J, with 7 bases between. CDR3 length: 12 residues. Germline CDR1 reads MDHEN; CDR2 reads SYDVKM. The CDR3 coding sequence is TGTGCCAGCAGTTTTGCAGGGTACGAGCAGTACTTC. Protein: CASSFAGYEQYF.

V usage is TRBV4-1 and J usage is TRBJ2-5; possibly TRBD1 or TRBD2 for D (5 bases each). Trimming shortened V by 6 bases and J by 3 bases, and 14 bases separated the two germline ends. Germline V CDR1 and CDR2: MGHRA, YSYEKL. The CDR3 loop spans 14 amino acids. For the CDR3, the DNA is TGCGCCAGCAGTCTAATTGGGGGTAAAGAGACCCAGTACTTC. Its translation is CASSLIGGKETQYF.

Here the CDR3 reads CASIPDRYYGLAKNIQYF. CDR3 DNA: TGTGCCAGCATTCCTGACAGGTACTATGGGCTAGCCAAAAACATTCAGTACTTC. The chain recombines TRBV2 with TRBJ2-4; weak D call: TRBD1 (6 bases). The CDR3 runs to 18 residues. V was cut by 7 bases and J by 0 bases, with 22 bases left in between. Germline V CDR1 and CDR2: SNHLY, FYNNEI.

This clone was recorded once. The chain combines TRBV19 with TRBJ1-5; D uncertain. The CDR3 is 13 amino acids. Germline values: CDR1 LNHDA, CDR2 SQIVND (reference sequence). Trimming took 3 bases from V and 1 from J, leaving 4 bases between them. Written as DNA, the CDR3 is TGTGCCAGTAGTATGTCCAGCAATCAGCCCCAGCATTTT. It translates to CASSMSSNQPQHF.

CDR3 sequence: CASSLTNNEQFF. In DNA form, the CDR3 reads TGTGCCAGCTCACTGACTAACAATGAGCAGTTCTTC. J is TRBJ2-1 and V is TRBV18; TRBD2 might be the D (5 bases). This CDR3 is built from 12 residues. V dropped 4 bases and J dropped 5 bases, with 6 bases sitting between them. CDR1 is KGHSH, CDR2 LQKENI, per germline.

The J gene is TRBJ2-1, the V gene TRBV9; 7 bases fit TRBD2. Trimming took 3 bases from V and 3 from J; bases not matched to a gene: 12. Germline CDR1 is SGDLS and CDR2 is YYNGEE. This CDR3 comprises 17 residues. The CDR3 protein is CASSANSREGDYNEQFF. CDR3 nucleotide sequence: TGTGCCAGCAGCGCAAACTCCAGGGAGGGCGACTACAATGAGCAGTTCTTC.

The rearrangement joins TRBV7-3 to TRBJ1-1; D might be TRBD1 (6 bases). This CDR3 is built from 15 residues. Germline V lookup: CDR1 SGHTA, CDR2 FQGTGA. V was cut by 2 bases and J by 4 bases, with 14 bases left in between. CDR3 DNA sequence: TGTGCCAGCAGCTTAGGGCAGGGGTTGGCCACTGAAGCTTTCTTT. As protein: CASSLGQGLATEAFF.

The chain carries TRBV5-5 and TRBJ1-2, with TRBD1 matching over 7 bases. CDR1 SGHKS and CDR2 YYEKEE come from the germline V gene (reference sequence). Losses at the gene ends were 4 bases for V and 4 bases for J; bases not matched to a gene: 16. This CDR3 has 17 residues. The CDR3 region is CASSVTGVIDVFYGYTF. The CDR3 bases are TGTGCCAGCAGCGTCACAGGGGTAATTGATGTTTTCTATGGCTACACCTTC.

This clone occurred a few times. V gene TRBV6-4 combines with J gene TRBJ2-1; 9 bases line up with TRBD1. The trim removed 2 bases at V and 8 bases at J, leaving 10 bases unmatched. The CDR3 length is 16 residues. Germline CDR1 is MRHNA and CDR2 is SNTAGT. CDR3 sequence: CASSDTHRGQRDEQFF. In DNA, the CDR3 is TGTGCCAGCAGTGACACACACAGGGGGCAAAGGGATGAGCAGTTCTTC.

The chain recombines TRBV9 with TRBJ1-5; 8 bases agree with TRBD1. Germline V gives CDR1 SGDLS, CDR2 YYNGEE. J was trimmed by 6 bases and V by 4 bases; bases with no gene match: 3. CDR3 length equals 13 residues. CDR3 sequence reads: CASSPTGAQPQHF. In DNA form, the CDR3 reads TGTGCCAGCAGCCCGACAGGGGCTCAGCCCCAGCATTTT.

The CDR3 spells CSARGTSSYEQYF. The CDR3 nucleotides read TGCAGCGCCAGGGGCACTAGCTCCTACGAGCAGTACTTC. This chain uses TRBV29-1 with TRBJ2-7; D may be TRBD1 (6 bases). The V gene lost 7 bases and the J gene lost 0 bases, with 13 bases spanning the gap. Germline values: CDR1 SQVTM, CDR2 ANQGSEA. The CDR3 covers 13 residues.

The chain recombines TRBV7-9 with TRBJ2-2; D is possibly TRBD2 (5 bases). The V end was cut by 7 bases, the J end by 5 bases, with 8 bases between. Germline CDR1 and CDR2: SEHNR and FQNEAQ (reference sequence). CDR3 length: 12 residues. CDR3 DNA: TGTGCCAGCATGAGGGTTACCGGGGAGCTGTTTTTT. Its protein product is CASMRVTGELFF.

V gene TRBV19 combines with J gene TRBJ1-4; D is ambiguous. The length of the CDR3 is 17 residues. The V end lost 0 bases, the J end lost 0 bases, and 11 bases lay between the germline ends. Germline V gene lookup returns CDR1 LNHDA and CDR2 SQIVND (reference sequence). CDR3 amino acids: CASSIDLNHATNEKLFF. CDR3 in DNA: TGTGCCAGTAGTATAGATCTCAACCACGCAACTAATGAAAAACTGTTTTTT.

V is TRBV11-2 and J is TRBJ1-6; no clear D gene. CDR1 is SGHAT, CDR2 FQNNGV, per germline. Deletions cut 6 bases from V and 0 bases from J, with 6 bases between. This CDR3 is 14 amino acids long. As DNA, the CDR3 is TGTGCCAGCAGTCGAACCTCCTATAATTCACCCCTCCACTTT. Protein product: CASSRTSYNSPLHF.

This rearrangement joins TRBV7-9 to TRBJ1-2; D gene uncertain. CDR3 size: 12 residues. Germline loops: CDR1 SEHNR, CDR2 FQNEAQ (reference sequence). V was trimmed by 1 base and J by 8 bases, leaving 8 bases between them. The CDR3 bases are TGTGCCAGCAGCTTAGAGCAAGGAGGCTACACCTTC. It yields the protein CASSLEQGGYTF.